Below are 32 T cell receptor beta chains sequenced from a single sample in a study of shared clonotypes between healthy human individuals. The protocol was immunoSEQ multiplex PCR, while the TCRdb copy is restricted to in-frame clones and leaves out a portion. The sample lists around 1.9 million clones, about 93% occurring once. Naive-designated CD8 cells lacked CD45RO, were positively enriched for CCR7, and omitted terminally differentiated effector memory CD45RA+ cells. The sequenced material came from naive CD8+ T cells from PBMCs. The source of these receptors is a man between 18 and 35 years old in good health. Some clones in this sample may be carry-over from other donors' samples.

The rearrangement uses TRBV29-1 and TRBJ2-5; 8 nucleotides agree with TRBD1. With the DNA end fitting TRBJ2-7 better, the J assignment may be wrong. Germline CDR1 SQVTM, CDR2 ANQGSEA. The CDR3 contains 13 residues. This chain's CDR3 is CSASGQGPYEQYF. CDR3 sequence (DNA): TGCAGCGCCTCCGGACAGGGACCCTACGAGCAGTACTTC.

The chain carries TRBV28 and TRBJ2-7; no definite D call. Germline V lookup: CDR1 MDHEN, CDR2 SYDVKM. V was clipped by 6 bases and J by 6 bases, with 18 bases between them. The CDR3 consists of 14 residues. The CDR3 sequence: CASSPNGPVREQYF. Here the CDR3 DNA reads TGTGCCAGCAGCCCAAACGGCCCCGTTCGCGAGCAGTACTTC.

The CDR3 nucleotides read TGTGCCTGGAGGGACAGGGAAACCTATGGCTACACCTTC. It is translated as CAWRDRETYGYTF. The genes are TRBV30 and TRBJ1-2, with 8 bases fitting TRBD1. CDR3 length: 13 residues. Germline lookup yields CDR1 GTSNPN and CDR2 SVGIG (reference sequence). V lost 3 bases to trimming and J lost 4 bases; unmatched junction nucleotides: 4.

The rearrangement links TRBV5-1 to TRBJ1-2, with a possible D match to TRBD1 (5 bases). Trimming left V 3 bases short and J 5 bases short, with 17 bases between. The CDR3 sequence is 15 residues long. CDR1 and CDR2 (germline): SGHRS, YFSETQ. CDR3 residues: CASSSGLAGGYGYTF. DNA for the CDR3: TGCGCCAGCAGCTCGGGACTCGCAGGAGGATATGGCTACACCTTC.

V and J are TRBV7-6 and TRBJ1-3; TRBD1 is a possible D gene (5 bases). The CDR3 runs 13 residues. The V gene lost 4 bases and the J gene lost 4 bases, with 8 bases spanning the gap. Germline CDR1 and CDR2: SGHVS and FNYEAQ. The CDR3 nucleotides are TGTGCCAGCAGCTCGCGGACAGGAAACACCATATATTTT. The encoded protein is CASSSRTGNTIYF.

This chain connects TRBV5-5 to TRBJ1-1, with D possibly being TRBD1 (6 bases). Trimming took off 2 bases at V and 0 bases at J, with 17 bases between the two ends. CDR1 and CDR2 from the germline V gene are SGHKS and YYEKEE (reference sequence). This CDR3 comprises 17 residues. Here the CDR3 DNA reads TGTGCCAGCAGCTTAGGGGGAGTTAGGGGCATGAACACTGAAGCTTTCTTT. Translating gives CASSLGGVRGMNTEAFF.

The chain employs TRBV2 and TRBJ2-7; 7 positions match TRBD1. The CDR3 runs 12 residues. J lost 2 bases, V lost 8 bases, and 3 bases had no gene match. The germline V gene encodes CDR1 SNHLY and CDR2 FYNNEI. CDR3: CASLGGTYEQYF. In nucleotides, the CDR3 is TGTGCCAGCCTAGGGGGCACCTACGAGCAGTACTTC.

The CDR3 spells CASEQVTYEQYF. The CDR3 coding sequence is TGTGCCAGCGAGCAGGTGACCTACGAGCAGTACTTC. This chain joins TRBV6-1 and TRBJ2-7; D call uncertain. Germline loops: CDR1 MNHNS, CDR2 SASEGT. This CDR3 has 12 residues. The V gene lost 8 bases and the J gene lost 2 bases, with 10 bases spanning the gap.

This rearrangement joins TRBV28 to TRBJ1-1; D unclear. The germline CDR1 and CDR2 sequences are MDHEN and SYDVKM. There are 15 residues in the CDR3. Trimming stripped 5 bases from V and 1 base from J, with 14 bases between. The CDR3 DNA is TGTGCCAGCAGTCCGATCGGCCCCAAGAACACTGAAGCTTTCTTT. Translation gives CASSPIGPKNTEAFF.

The chain uses TRBV9 and TRBJ2-5; D is unclear. Germline V gene data show CDR1 as SGDLS and CDR2 as YYNGEE. Trimming pared 0 bases from V and 1 base from J, leaving 10 bases between. This CDR3 region has 15 residues. This CDR3 is CASSVGRETQETQYF. The CDR3 DNA reads TGTGCCAGCAGCGTAGGGCGAGAAACCCAAGAGACCCAGTACTTC.

The CDR3 DNA follows: TGTGCCAGCAGCTCCCGGGAGGGACCAGATACGCAGTATTTT. Translating it yields CASSSREGPDTQYF. V and J are TRBV11-2 and TRBJ2-3; TRBD2 agrees at 8 bases. Germline V gene sequence: CDR1 SGHAT, CDR2 FQNNGV. V lost 4 bases and J lost 4; bases outside the gene matches: 4. CDR3 length: 14 residues.

The chain combines TRBV5-4 with TRBJ2-5; D is perhaps TRBD2 (6 bases). V was shortened by 7 bases and J by 5 bases, with 15 bases between the two germline ends. This CDR3 is 13 amino acids long. Germline V gives CDR1 SGHNT, CDR2 YYREEE (reference sequence). As DNA, the CDR3 is TGTGCCAGCGGCGGGGTAGCGTCCGAGACCCAGTACTTC. Protein sequence: CASGGVASETQYF.

The chain carries TRBV14 and TRBJ2-7; no definite D call. V lost 3 bases, J lost 0 bases, and 12 bases lay in between. The CDR3 length is 15 residues. CDR1 is SGHDN and CDR2 is FVKESK in the germline V gene. In DNA, the CDR3 is TGTGCCAGCAGCCAGGGCCCAACAAGCTCCTACGAGCAGTACTTC. It specifies CASSQGPTSSYEQYF.

The rearrangement uses TRBV19 and TRBJ2-5; D is perhaps TRBD1 (6 bases). With 5 bases removed from V and 5 bases from J, the gap between germline ends came to 18 bases. This CDR3 is built from 15 residues. The germline CDR1 and CDR2 sequences are LNHDA and SQIVND (reference sequence). Here the CDR3 reads CASSLSPGTSETQYF. Written as DNA, the CDR3 is TGTGCCAGTAGTCTCTCCCCGGGGACAAGTGAGACCCAGTACTTC. The complete variable domain, with remaining parts taken from reference TRBV19 and TRBJ2-5, reads DGGITQSPKYLFRKEGQNVTLSCEQNLNHDAMYWYRQDPGQGLRLIYYSQIVNDFQKGDIAEGYSVSREKKESFPLTVTSAQKNPTAFYLCASSLSPGTSETQYFGPGTRLLVL.

J is TRBJ2-1 and V is TRBV9, with 8 bases matching TRBD1. The CDR3 runs to 17 residues. With 0 bases clipped from V and 6 bases from J, the junction kept 11 bases outside the gene matches. Germline V gives CDR1 SGDLS, CDR2 YYNGEE. This CDR3 is CASSVGRGQVVGNEQFF. In nucleotides, the CDR3 is TGTGCCAGCAGCGTAGGCAGGGGGCAGGTCGTCGGCAATGAGCAGTTCTTC.

V is TRBV2 and J is TRBJ2-1; TRBD1 is a possible D gene (5 bases). This CDR3 contains 13 residues. Trimming removed 8 bases at V and 6 bases at J, with 14 bases between. Germline V CDR1 and CDR2: SNHLY, FYNNEI. The DNA for the CDR3 is TGTGCCAGCTGGCAGGGCCGGGTCAATGAGCAGTTCTTC. Translating gives CASWQGRVNEQFF.

The chain carries TRBV19 and TRBJ2-7, with D possibly TRBD2 on 6 matching bases. Germline V CDR1 and CDR2: LNHDA, SQIVND (reference sequence). V lost 1 base to trimming and J lost 6 bases, with 13 bases between them. CDR3 length: 14 residues. CDR3 protein: CASSIVPSDSEQYF. DNA for the CDR3: TGTGCCAGTAGTATAGTGCCTAGCGACTCCGAGCAGTACTTC.

The gene calls are TRBV28 and TRBJ1-1, with no clear D. CDR3 length: 13 residues. V lost 3 bases to trimming and J lost 6 bases, with 11 bases between them. Germline assignment: CDR1 MDHEN and CDR2 SYDVKM. Here the CDR3 DNA reads TGTGCCAGCAGTTTCGTGACCGGCCCTGAAGCTTTCTTT. Translating gives CASSFVTGPEAFF.

This chain uses TRBV19 with TRBJ1-2, with a possible D match to TRBD1 (5 bases). Per germline, CDR1 LNHDA and CDR2 SQIVND (reference sequence). The V end lost 4 bases, the J end lost 0 bases, and 18 bases lay between the germline ends. CDR3 size: 17 residues. The CDR3 DNA follows: TGTGCCAGTAGTACCCCCTCTCGGGGGAGCTCTAACTATGGCTACACCTTC. The encoded protein is CASSTPSRGSSNYGYTF.

The table lists this clone with a count of one. Other DNA sequences in this specimen translate into the identical CDR3. The CDR3 DNA sequence: TGCAGCGTTGCCGGGACAGGGGGCAATGAGCAGTTCTTC. Translating gives CSVAGTGGNEQFF. J is TRBJ2-1 and V is TRBV29-1, with TRBD1 matching over 11 bases. The germline V gene has CDR1 SQVTM and CDR2 ANQGSEA. Trimming took 4 bases from V and 6 from J; bases not matched to a gene: 2. The length of the CDR3 is 13 residues.

The chain couples TRBV27 to TRBJ2-7; D is unresolved. Trimming took off 3 bases at V and 0 bases at J, with 6 bases between the two ends. This CDR3 has 13 amino acids. Germline assignment: CDR1 MNHEY and CDR2 SMNVEV (reference sequence). This chain's CDR3 is CASSFGYSYEQYF. Here the CDR3 DNA reads TGTGCCAGCAGTTTTGGCTACTCCTACGAGCAGTACTTC.

V and J are TRBV6-6 and TRBJ2-7; possibly TRBD1 or TRBD2 for D (5 bases each). Germline V CDR1 and CDR2: MNHNY, SVGAGI (reference sequence). This CDR3 is built from 13 residues. Trimming left V 7 bases short and J 2 bases short, with 12 bases between. The CDR3 DNA follows: TGTGCCAGCACCGGGACGCAACCCTACGAGCAGTACTTC. It is translated as CASTGTQPYEQYF.

The V and J genes are TRBV15 and TRBJ2-1, with a weak D call TRBD2 (5 bases). The CDR3 contains 16 residues. Germline loops: CDR1 LNHNV, CDR2 YYDKDF (reference sequence). V lost 0 bases to trimming and J lost 5 bases, with 14 bases between them. CDR3 nucleotide sequence: TGTGCCACCAGCAGAGATCTCACTAGAGGCCACAATGAGCAGTTCTTC. This codes for CATSRDLTRGHNEQFF. The complete variable domain, with remaining parts taken from reference TRBV15 and TRBJ2-1, reads DAMVIQNPRYQVTQFGKPVTLSCSQTLNHNVMYWYQQKSSQAPKLLFHYYDKDFNNEADTPDNFQSRRPNTSFCFLDIRSPGLGDTAMYLCATSRDLTRGHNEQFFGPGTRLTVL.

The chain employs TRBV4-3 and TRBJ2-3; TRBD2 aligns across 14 bases. There are 17 residues in the CDR3. V lost 4 bases, J lost 1 base, and 4 bases stayed unmatched. Per germline, CDR1 LGHNA and CDR2 YSLEER. Here the CDR3 reads CASSPGLAGVGTDTQYF. The DNA for the CDR3 is TGCGCCAGCAGCCCGGGACTAGCGGGAGTGGGCACAGATACGCAGTATTTT.

This rearrangement joins TRBV29-1 to TRBJ1-2; 8 bases are a match to TRBD1. This CDR3 contains 13 residues. Germline values: CDR1 SQVTM, CDR2 ANQGSEA. V was clipped by 5 bases and J by 3 bases; unmatched bases: 5. This chain's CDR3 is CSVWTGTDYGYTF. DNA for the CDR3: TGCAGCGTTTGGACAGGGACCGACTATGGCTACACCTTC.

The table lists this clone with a count of one. The chain has TRBV4-1 and TRBJ2-7; perhaps TRBD1 as D (5 bases). Per the germline V gene, CDR1 is MGHRA and CDR2 is YSYEKL. The CDR3 has 13 residues. Trimming took off 0 bases at V and 10 bases at J, with 13 bases between the two ends. The CDR3 DNA reads as TGCGCCAGCAGCCAAGATGAACAGGAATATCAGTACTTC. Its protein is CASSQDEQEYQYF.

The chain employs TRBV5-6 and TRBJ2-7; 8 nucleotides agree with TRBD2. The germline V gene has CDR1 SGHDT and CDR2 YYEEEE. After removal of 4 bases from V and 4 bases from J, the junction contained 7 bases not matched to a gene. The CDR3 extends over 14 amino acids. CDR3 DNA: TGTGCCAGCAGCCAAGGAACTAGCGGATACGAGCAGTACTTC. It codes for CASSQGTSGYEQYF. Full variable domain (outside the CDR3, taken from reference TRBV5-6 and TRBJ2-7): DAGVTQSPTHLIKTRGQQVTLRCSPKSGHDTVSWYQQALGQGPQFIFQYYEEEERQRGNFPDRFSGHQFPNYSSELNVNALLLGDSALYLCASSQGTSGYEQYFGPGTRLTVT.

This sequence joins TRBV19 and TRBJ2-7, with 12 bases aligning to TRBD2. With 6 bases clipped from V and 3 bases from J, the junction kept 9 bases outside the gene matches. Germline V CDR1 and CDR2: LNHDA, SQIVND (reference sequence). The CDR3 covers 16 residues. CDR3 nucleotide sequence: TGTGCCAGTAGCTCGGGGGGGACTAGCGGGTTCTACGAGCAGTACTTC. Protein: CASSSGGTSGFYEQYF.

The CDR3 region is CASRLTDRQLSGANVLTF. The CDR3 nucleotides are TGTGCCAGCAGGTTGACTGACAGGCAACTCTCTGGGGCCAACGTCCTGACTTTC. The chain recombines TRBV28 with TRBJ2-6; D may be TRBD1 (6 bases). The ends were cut back, 6 bases at V and 0 bases at J, with 18 bases in the middle. This CDR3 contains 18 residues. Germline CDR1 is MDHEN and CDR2 is SYDVKM.

The chain uses TRBV19 and TRBJ2-5; D possibly corresponds to TRBD1 (6 bases). CDR1 and CDR2 from the germline V gene are LNHDA and SQIVND (reference sequence). The CDR3 is made up of 16 amino acids. The V end was cut by 7 bases, the J end by 1 base, with 19 bases between. CDR3 nucleotide sequence: TGTGCCAGTACCTTGCGATACAGGGCACTCCAAGAGACCCAGTACTTC. Translating it yields CASTLRYRALQETQYF.

The chain joins TRBV27 to TRBJ2-5; D not resolved. The CDR3 runs 14 residues. Trimming removed 3 bases from V and 3 bases from J, with 11 bases in between. Germline loops: CDR1 MNHEY, CDR2 SMNVEV (reference sequence). This chain's CDR3 is CASSFLGPEETQYF. The CDR3 DNA reads as TGTGCCAGCAGTTTTCTTGGCCCCGAAGAGACCCAGTACTTC.

This chain uses TRBV5-6 with TRBJ2-7; 12 bases fit TRBD2. The V segment lost 3 bases and the J segment 0 bases; nucleotides outside the gene matches: 4. The germline gives CDR1 SGHDT, CDR2 YYEEEE. The CDR3 loop spans 16 amino acids. The CDR3 region is CASSSRLAGASYEQYF. CDR3 nucleotides: TGTGCCAGCAGCTCCCGACTAGCGGGAGCCTCCTACGAGCAGTACTTC.